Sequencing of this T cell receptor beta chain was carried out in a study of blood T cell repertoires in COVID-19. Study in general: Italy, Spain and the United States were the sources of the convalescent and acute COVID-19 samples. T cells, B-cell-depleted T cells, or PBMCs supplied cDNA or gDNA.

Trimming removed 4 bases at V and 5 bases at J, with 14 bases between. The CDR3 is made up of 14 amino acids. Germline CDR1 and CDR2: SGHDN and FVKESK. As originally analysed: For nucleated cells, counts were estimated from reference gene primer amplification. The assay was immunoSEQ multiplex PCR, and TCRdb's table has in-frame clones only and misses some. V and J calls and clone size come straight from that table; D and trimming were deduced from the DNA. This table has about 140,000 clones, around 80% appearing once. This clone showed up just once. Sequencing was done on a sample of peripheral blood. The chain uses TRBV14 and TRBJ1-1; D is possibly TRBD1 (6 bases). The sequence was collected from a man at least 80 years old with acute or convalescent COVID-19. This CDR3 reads CASSRQAPGTEAFF. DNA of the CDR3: TGTGCCAGCAGCCGACAGGCGCCGGGGACTGAAGCTTTCTTT.